This TCR beta chain emerged from a study of blood T cell repertoires in COVID-19. Across the whole study: Sites in the United States, Italy and Spain provided acute and convalescent COVID-19 samples. T cells, B-cell-depleted T cells, or PBMCs provided the cDNA or gDNA that served as material.

Losses at the gene ends were 7 bases for V and 3 bases for J; bases not matched to a gene: 5. The CDR3 covers 14 residues. Germline-derived CDR1 and CDR2 are MGHRA and YSYEKL. In the study's own analysis: By means of reference gene primer amplification, nucleated cell counts were estimated. TCRdb keeps only in-frame clones here, not all; method: immunoSEQ multiplex PCR. From that table come the V and J calls and clone size; the DNA was used to work out D and trimming. The profile shows some 350,000 clones, 80% to 90% of them singletons. This chain joins TRBV4-1 and TRBJ2-3; 9 positions match TRBD1. Sequenced material: peripheral blood. The clonotype comes from a young man with active or convalescent COVID-19. As DNA, the CDR3 is TGCGCCAGCACACCGGGACAGGGAACAGATACGCAGTATTTT. Translation: CASTPGQGTDTQYF.